This TCR beta chain comes out of a study of spatial heterogeneity in lung cancer. This clonotype was observed many times. A unique molecular identifier was attached to every TCR cDNA molecule. A single record per CDR3 protein comes from TCRdb applying MiXCR to the 5' RACE reads. The sample has roughly 120,000 distinct CDR3 sequences; 10% to 15% are singletons. The time point here: blood at routine non-recurrence follow-up after resection. In each case, whole RNA from tumor, nontumor lung or frozen PBMC was sequenced unsorted. Looked up from germline, CDR1 is SGHRS and CDR2 is YFSETQ. The CDR3 loop spans 16 amino acids. V dropped 0 bases and J dropped 6; count of bases not matched to a gene: 5.

This sample comprised PBMCs, obtained at follow-up. The sequence derives from a male donor with early-stage non-small cell lung cancer. The chain uses TRBV5-1 and TRBJ1-5, with TRBD1 identical over 11 bases. This CDR3 is CASSLGTGGASQPQHF. The CDR3 DNA reads as TGCGCCAGCAGCTTGGGGACAGGGGGCGCGAGTCAGCCCCAGCATTTT.